This TCR beta chain stems from a study of blood T cell repertoires in COVID-19. Looking at the study overall: Researchers got acute and convalescent COVID-19 samples from the United States, Italy and Spain. T cells, B-cell-depleted T cells, or PBMCs provided the cDNA or gDNA that served as material.

Per germline, CDR1 MNHNY and CDR2 SVGAGI (reference sequence). Deletions cut 1 base from V and 2 bases from J, with 13 bases between. CDR3 size: 16 residues. Per the original data handling: Reference gene primer amplification gave estimated nucleated cell counts. Sequencing was performed with immunoSEQ multiplex PCR; in TCRdb, only in-frame clones are kept and a portion is missing. The D gene and trimming were derived from the DNA, and the V and J assignments and clone size from that table. The data show 250,000 or so clones, approximately 80% seen once. The sample comprised peripheral blood. This sequence originates from an elderly woman with acute or convalescent COVID-19. V is TRBV6-6 and J is TRBJ2-3, with a weak D call TRBD2 (6 bases). The CDR3, as DNA: TGTGCCAGCAGTTACTGGCTAGCGCAGAACACAGATACGCAGTATTTT. Translated: CASSYWLAQNTDTQYF.